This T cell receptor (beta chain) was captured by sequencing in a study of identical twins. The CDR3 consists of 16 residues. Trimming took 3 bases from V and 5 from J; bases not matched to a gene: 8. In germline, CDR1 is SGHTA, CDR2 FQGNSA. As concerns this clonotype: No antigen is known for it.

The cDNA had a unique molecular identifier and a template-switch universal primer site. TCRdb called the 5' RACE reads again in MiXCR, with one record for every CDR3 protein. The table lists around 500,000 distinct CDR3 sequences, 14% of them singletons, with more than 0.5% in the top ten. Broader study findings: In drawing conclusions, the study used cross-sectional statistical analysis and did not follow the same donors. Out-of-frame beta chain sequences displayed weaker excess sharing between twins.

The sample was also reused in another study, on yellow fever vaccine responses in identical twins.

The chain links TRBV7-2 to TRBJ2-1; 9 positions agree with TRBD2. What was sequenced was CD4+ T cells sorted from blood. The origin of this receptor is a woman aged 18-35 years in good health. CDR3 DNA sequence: TGTGCCAGCAGCTTGGCGGGGGGGACATTACACAATGAGCAGTTCTTC. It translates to CASSLAGGTLHNEQFF.